One and the same sample provided the 28 T cell receptor beta chains below, sequenced in a study of blood T cell repertoires in COVID-19. Clones were sequenced by immunoSEQ multiplex PCR, and TCRdb holds only the in-frame ones, with some missing. The sample carries 150,000 to 200,000 clones, approximately 91% recorded once. Material for sequencing was peripheral blood. These receptors came from a man between 18 and 35 years old with COVID-19, enrolled during active disease.

In its sample, this clone was seen once. This clone may be a read error of a much larger clone one base away. Different DNA sequences within this sample yield the same CDR3. This chain uses TRBV7-9 with TRBJ1-2, with a possible D match to TRBD1 (5 bases). CDR1 is SEHNR and CDR2 is FQNEAQ in the germline V gene (reference sequence). The CDR3 has 15 residues. Here the CDR3 reads CASSLGHLTNYGYTF. For the CDR3, the DNA is TGCGCCAGCAGCCTAGGACACTTAACTAACTATGGCTACACCTTC.

The chain employs TRBV25-1 and TRBJ2-3, with TRBD2 identical over 13 bases. This CDR3 spans 17 amino acids. Trimming removed 5 bases from V and 2 bases from J; junction bases left unmatched: 7. Germline CDR1 MGHDK, CDR2 SYGVNS. The CDR3 sequence: CASSRRTSGSSTDTQYF. CDR3 nucleotide sequence: TGTGCCAGCAGTAGACGGACTAGCGGGAGCTCCACAGATACGCAGTATTTT.

V usage is TRBV19 and J usage is TRBJ2-1; 10 bases align to TRBD2. Germline CDR1 LNHDA, CDR2 SQIVND (reference sequence). This CDR3 is 14 amino acids long. J lost 6 bases, V lost 8 bases, and 7 bases had no gene match. The CDR3 spells CASAGTSAGNEQFF. CDR3 nucleotides: TGTGCCAGTGCCGGGACTAGCGCCGGCAATGAGCAGTTCTTC.

V usage is TRBV28 and J usage is TRBJ2-7, with D tentatively TRBD1 (6 bases). Germline CDR1 reads MDHEN; CDR2 reads SYDVKM. The CDR3 has 14 residues. V lost 5 bases to trimming and J lost 2 bases, with 13 bases between them. The CDR3 DNA reads TGTGCCAGCAGTCCCTTCCGGGACACCTACGAGCAGTACTTC. Protein product: CASSPFRDTYEQYF.

The J gene is TRBJ1-5, the V gene TRBV29-1, with TRBD1 matching 10 bases. CDR3 length: 14 residues. Germline V CDR1 and CDR2: SQVTM, ANQGSEA. Germline trimming cut 6 bases from V and 4 bases from J; bases unmatched to any gene: 6. The CDR3 reads CSVSTGGINQPQHF. The CDR3 bases are TGCAGCGTCTCGACAGGGGGCATTAATCAGCCCCAGCATTTT.

The CDR3 loop reads CASSGQGGEQFF. CDR3 in DNA: TGTGCCAGCAGCGGACAGGGTGGCGAGCAGTTCTTC. The chain uses TRBV12-3 or TRBV12-4 and TRBJ2-1; TRBD1 matches at 8 bases. V trimming: 6 bases; J trimming: 10 bases; junction bases outside the gene matches: 5. The CDR3 runs 12 residues.

The chain carries TRBV27 and TRBJ1-3; 7 nucleotides align to TRBD1. The CDR3 is made up of 15 amino acids. Germline V gene lookup returns CDR1 MNHEY and CDR2 SMNVEV (reference sequence). With 6 bases clipped from V and 0 bases from J, the junction kept 5 bases outside the gene matches. CDR3 bases: TGTGCCAGCAGACCCACAGGGGACTCTGGAAACACCATATATTTT. Translated, it gives CASRPTGDSGNTIYF.

This clone has a handful of counts. J is TRBJ1-2 and V is TRBV9; maybe TRBD1 (5 bases). Trimming stripped 2 bases from V and 0 bases from J, with 8 bases between. Germline CDR1 SGDLS, CDR2 YYNGEE. The CDR3 consists of 14 residues. CDR3 nucleotides: TGTGCCAGCAGCGTCGCGACAGCTAACTATGGCTACACCTTC. Translating gives CASSVATANYGYTF.

V and J are TRBV6-6 and TRBJ2-1; D is unclear. Germline-derived CDR1 and CDR2 are MNHNY and SVGAGI (reference sequence). The CDR3 length is 13 residues. Trimming removed 0 bases at V and 15 bases at J, with 15 bases between. CDR3 sequence: CASSYSGGSEWFF. The CDR3 DNA reads TGTGCCAGCAGTTACTCGGGTGGGTCGGAGTGGTTCTTC.

This chain joins TRBV10-3 and TRBJ2-7; TRBD2 aligns across 11 bases. CDR1 and CDR2 from the germline V gene are ENHRY and SYGVKD. V dropped 3 bases and J dropped 7; count of bases not matched to a gene: 2. The CDR3 sequence is 13 residues long. The CDR3 loop reads CAISDLAGGEQYF. Here the CDR3 DNA reads TGTGCCATCAGTGATCTAGCGGGGGGTGAGCAGTACTTC.

The chain recombines TRBV29-1 with TRBJ2-1, with TRBD2 matching 8 bases. CDR1 and CDR2 from the germline V gene are SQVTM and ANQGSEA. The CDR3 has 15 residues. The CDR3 DNA reads as TGCCGCGCCCGGGGGGGGGAGAAGTTGGACAATGAGCAGTTCTTC. Its protein product is CRARGGEKLDNEQFF.

The gene calls are TRBV14 and TRBJ2-7, with D tentatively TRBD1 (6 bases). Trimming cost V 4 bases and J 3 bases, with 16 bases left between them. Germline V gives CDR1 SGHDN, CDR2 FVKESK. The CDR3 runs 15 residues. CDR3 amino acids: CASSPRRDNYYEQYF. For the CDR3, the DNA is TGTGCCAGCAGCCCCCGCCGGGACAACTACTACGAGCAGTACTTC.

This chain links TRBV24-1 with TRBJ2-1, with a weak D call TRBD1 (6 bases). V gave up 2 bases and J gave up 11 bases, with 12 bases separating them. Germline V lookup: CDR1 KGHDR, CDR2 SFDVKD. The CDR3 contains 13 residues. The CDR3 is CATSDYPGTKQFF. The CDR3 DNA reads TGTGCCACCAGTGATTATCCAGGGACAAAGCAGTTCTTC.

The rearrangement links TRBV5-1 to TRBJ1-1; 7 nucleotides match TRBD1. Unmatched junction bases numbered 15, after V lost 4 bases and J lost 0 bases. Germline values: CDR1 SGHRS, CDR2 YFSETQ. CDR3 length: 18 residues. The CDR3, as DNA: TGCGCCAGCAGCCCGGGACAGATCACAAATATAATGAACACTGAAGCTTTCTTT. It yields the protein CASSPGQITNIMNTEAFF.

The chain carries TRBV6-2 or TRBV6-3 and TRBJ2-3; the match to TRBD2 covers 10 bases. The ends lost 6 bases at V and 10 bases at J; junction bases unmatched: 10. The CDR3 extends over 14 amino acids. Germline CDR1 and CDR2: MNHEY and SVGEGT. DNA for the CDR3: TGTGCCAGCAGCCAAAGCGGGAGGGCCTCCCCGCAGTATTTT. Its translation is CASSQSGRASPQYF.

The chain has TRBV28 and TRBJ2-7; 8 bases align to TRBD2. The V segment lost 2 bases and the J segment 6 bases; nucleotides outside the gene matches: 9. The germline CDR1 and CDR2 sequences are MDHEN and SYDVKM. The CDR3 covers 15 residues. The CDR3 here is CASSLRTGTSVEQYF. The DNA of the CDR3 is TGTGCCAGCAGTTTACGAACCGGGACTAGTGTCGAGCAGTACTTC.

This rearrangement joins TRBV10-3 to TRBJ1-2; D gene ambiguous. Trimming stripped 0 bases from V and 8 bases from J, with 16 bases between. The germline V gene encodes CDR1 ENHRY and CDR2 SYGVKD. The CDR3 consists of 15 residues. The CDR3, as DNA: TGTGCCATCAGTGAGTCAGGGTTTGGCTCGGGAGGCTACACCTTC. Translation: CAISESGFGSGGYTF.

V usage is TRBV7-8 and J usage is TRBJ1-1; 9 bases are a match to TRBD1. The V segment lost 0 bases and the J segment 2 bases; nucleotides outside the gene matches: 1. CDR3 length: 15 amino acids. From germline, CDR1 is SGHVS and CDR2 FQNEAQ. CDR3 amino acids: CASSLAGQGNTEAFF. CDR3 in DNA: TGTGCCAGCAGCTTAGCGGGACAGGGAAACACTGAAGCTTTCTTT.

The J gene is TRBJ2-1, the V gene TRBV10-2; 7 bases map to TRBD1. The CDR3 consists of 11 residues. Germline CDR1 WSHSY, CDR2 SAAADI. V trimming: 3 bases; J trimming: 12 bases; junction bases outside the gene matches: 2. CDR3 sequence reads: CASSERDRQFF. As DNA, the CDR3 is TGCGCCAGCAGTGAACGGGACAGGCAGTTCTTC.

The chain recombines TRBV7-8 with TRBJ2-7; possibly TRBD2 for D (6 bases). The CDR3 is 10 amino acids. Germline V gene sequence: CDR1 SGHVS, CDR2 FQNEAQ. V lost 8 bases and J 5 bases, leaving 7 bases between the germline ends. The CDR3 coding sequence is TGTGCCAGCGCGGGGAACGAGCAGTACTTC. It specifies CASAGNEQYF.

This chain links TRBV6-5 with TRBJ1-2; no firm D call. Germline lookup yields CDR1 MNHEY and CDR2 SVGAGI. This CDR3 has 13 amino acids. V lost 7 bases, J lost 4 bases, and 13 bases lay in between. The CDR3 loop is CASNRVGGYGYTF. In DNA, the CDR3 is TGTGCCAGCAATCGGGTGGGTGGCTATGGCTACACCTTC.

V usage is TRBV7-9 and J usage is TRBJ2-1; 8 nucleotides line up with TRBD1. The CDR3 spans 16 residues. With V trimmed by 2 bases and J by 6 bases, 9 bases remained unmatched. Germline CDR1 reads SEHNR; CDR2 reads FQNEAQ (reference sequence). The CDR3 spells CASSLRGQGAFNEQFF. The CDR3 coding sequence is TGTGCCAGCAGCTTAAGGGGGCAGGGGGCGTTCAATGAGCAGTTCTTC. The entire variable domain, with the rest obtained from reference TRBV7-9 and TRBJ2-1, is as follows: DTGVSQNPRHKITKRGQNVTFRCDPISEHNRLYWYRQTLGQGPEFLTYFQNEAQLEKSRLLSDRFSAERPKGSFSTLEIQRTEQGDSAMYLCASSLRGQGAFNEQFFGPGTRLTVL.

The chain has TRBV6-2 or TRBV6-3 and TRBJ1-2, with D possibly being TRBD1 (5 bases). Per the germline V gene, CDR1 is MNHEY and CDR2 is SVGEGT. V gave up 0 bases and J gave up 6 bases, with 14 bases separating them. This CDR3 region has 15 residues. The CDR3 protein is CASSYSVQDKDGYTF. DNA for the CDR3: TGTGCCAGCAGTTACTCGGTACAGGACAAGGATGGCTACACCTTC.

V and J are TRBV19 and TRBJ2-5; 13 positions match TRBD2. CDR1 is LNHDA, CDR2 SQIVND, per germline (reference sequence). Trimming removed 6 bases from V and 5 bases from J; junction bases left unmatched: 9. There are 16 residues in the CDR3. The CDR3 reads CASRKTSGRRWETQYF. The CDR3 DNA reads TGTGCCAGTAGGAAGACTAGCGGGAGGCGGTGGGAGACCCAGTACTTC.

The gene calls are TRBV6-2 or TRBV6-3 and TRBJ2-7, with TRBD1 as a possible D gene (6 bases). The CDR3 totals 15 residues. Germline V gene lookup returns CDR1 MNHEY and CDR2 SVGEGT. Trimming cost V 1 base and J 0 bases, with 10 bases left between them. The CDR3 is CASSYLAGDSYEQYF. The CDR3 nucleotides read TGTGCCAGCAGTTACTTAGCAGGGGACTCCTACGAGCAGTACTTC.

The chain recombines TRBV30 with TRBJ1-1, with 8 bases matching TRBD1. The CDR3 contains 13 residues. Trimming at V came to 3 bases and at J to 2 bases, leaving 2 bases not matched to a gene. The germline V gene has CDR1 GTSNPN and CDR2 SVGIG (reference sequence). The CDR3: CAWSTGGNTEAFF. The CDR3 nucleotides read TGTGCCTGGAGCACAGGGGGTAACACTGAAGCTTTCTTT. Combining the CDR3 with reference TRBV30 and TRBJ1-1 gives the whole variable domain SQTIHQWPATLVQPVGSPLSLECTVEGTSNPNLYWYRQAAGRGLQLLFYSVGIGQISSEVPQNLSASRPQDRQFILSSKKLLLSDSGFYLCAWSTGGNTEAFFGQGTRLTVV.

CDR3 in amino acids: CASSLTVATSYEQYF. In DNA, the CDR3 is TGTGCCAGCAGTTTAACTGTAGCCACTTCCTACGAGCAGTACTTC. This sequence joins TRBV28 and TRBJ2-7; no firm D call. Germline values: CDR1 MDHEN, CDR2 SYDVKM. The CDR3 totals 15 residues. V was cut by 2 bases and J by 1 base, with 12 bases left in between.

The chain carries TRBV2 and TRBJ1-2; 8 nucleotides align to TRBD1. Unmatched junction bases numbered 5, after V lost 8 bases and J lost 6 bases. Germline V lookup: CDR1 SNHLY, CDR2 FYNNEI. The CDR3 extends over 12 amino acids. For the CDR3, the DNA is TGTGCCAGCCGGGTACAGGGGGATGGCTACACCTTC. Amino acid sequence: CASRVQGDGYTF.